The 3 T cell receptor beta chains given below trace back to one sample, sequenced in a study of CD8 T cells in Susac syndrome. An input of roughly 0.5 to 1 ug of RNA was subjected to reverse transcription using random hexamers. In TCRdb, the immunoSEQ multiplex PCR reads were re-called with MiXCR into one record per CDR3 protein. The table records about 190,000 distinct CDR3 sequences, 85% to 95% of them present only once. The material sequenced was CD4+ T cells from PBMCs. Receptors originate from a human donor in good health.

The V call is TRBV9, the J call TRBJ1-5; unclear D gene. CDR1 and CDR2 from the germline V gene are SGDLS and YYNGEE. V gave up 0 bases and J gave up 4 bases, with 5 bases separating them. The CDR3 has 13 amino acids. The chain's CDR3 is CASSVALNQPQHF. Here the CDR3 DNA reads TGTGCCAGCAGCGTAGCTCTTAATCAGCCCCAGCATTTT.

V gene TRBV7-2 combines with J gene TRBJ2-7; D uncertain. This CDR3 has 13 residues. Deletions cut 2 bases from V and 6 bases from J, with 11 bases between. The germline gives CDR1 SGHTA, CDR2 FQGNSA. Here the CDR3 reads CASSLTRGGEQYF. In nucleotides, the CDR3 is TGTGCCAGCAGCTTAACTCGAGGCGGCGAGCAGTACTTC.

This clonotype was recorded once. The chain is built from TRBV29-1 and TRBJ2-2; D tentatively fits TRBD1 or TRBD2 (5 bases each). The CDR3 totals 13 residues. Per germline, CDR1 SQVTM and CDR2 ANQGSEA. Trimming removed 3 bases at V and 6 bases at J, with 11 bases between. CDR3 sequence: CSVDLLGAGELFF. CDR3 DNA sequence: TGCAGCGTTGATTTACTAGGGGCCGGGGAGCTGTTTTTT.